This entry lists 20 T cell receptor beta chains sequenced from one sample in a study of cytomegalovirus exposure and HLA in healthy donors. Vbeta (60) and Jbeta (13) primers were used in the PCR. The method was immunoSEQ multiplex PCR; TCRdb's version includes in-frame clones alone and lacks a portion of them. Of approximately 190,000 clones in the sample, 78% were seen once. The sample was PBMCs. The receptor source for this set is a woman under 40 in good health and CMV-seropositive.

This clone was counted only a few times. This rearrangement joins TRBV2 to TRBJ2-6; D ambiguous. The CDR3 contains 14 residues. Germline assignment: CDR1 SNHLY and CDR2 FYNNEI. V was trimmed by 7 bases and J by 0 bases, leaving 7 bases between them. CDR3 DNA: TGTGCCAGCAATCTCTACTCTGGGGCCAACGTCCTGACTTTC. It translates to CASNLYSGANVLTF.

The V call is TRBV30, the J call TRBJ2-2, with D possibly TRBD1 on 5 matching bases. The germline V and J ends were trimmed by 3 bases and 1 base, with 9 bases remaining between them. This CDR3 is 14 amino acids long. Germline V gives CDR1 GTSNPN, CDR2 SVGIG (reference sequence). DNA for the CDR3: TGTGCCTGGAGGTGGGGCGTGAACACCGGGGAGCTGTTTTTT. This translates into CAWRWGVNTGELFF.

This clone was detected only a few times. The genes are TRBV14 and TRBJ1-1; D perhaps matches TRBD1 (6 bases). V was shortened by 2 bases and J by 3 bases, with 7 bases between the two germline ends. In germline, CDR1 is SGHDN, CDR2 FVKESK. The CDR3 loop spans 13 amino acids. The CDR3 coding sequence is TGTGCCAGCAGCCAACAGGGGTACACTGAAGCTTTCTTT. Its protein is CASSQQGYTEAFF.

The chain is built from TRBV5-1 and TRBJ2-3, with TRBD2 matching 7 bases. CDR3 size: 16 residues. V trimming: 0 bases; J trimming: 2 bases; junction bases outside the gene matches: 6. The germline gives CDR1 SGHRS, CDR2 YFSETQ. The CDR3 sequence: CASSLGPSGYTDTQYF. Here the CDR3 DNA reads TGCGCCAGCAGCTTGGGGCCTAGCGGATACACAGATACGCAGTATTTT.

This clone appeared a few times. The V gene is TRBV2, the J gene TRBJ1-1; 11 bases match TRBD1. CDR3 length: 14 amino acids. CDR1 and CDR2 from the germline V gene are SNHLY and FYNNEI. The V gene end was trimmed by 7 bases and the J gene end by 1 base; junction bases not matched to a gene: 2. DNA for the CDR3: TGTGCCAGCAAGGGACAGGGGGAGAACACTGAAGCTTTCTTT. Translating gives CASKGQGENTEAFF.

The CDR3 DNA sequence: TGTGCCACGAGACCTGCAGACAGGATACCTAACGAGCAGTACTTC. It yields the protein CATRPADRIPNEQYF. V gene TRBV6-1 combines with J gene TRBJ2-7; D perhaps matches TRBD1 (6 bases). CDR1 is MNHNS, CDR2 SASEGT, per germline. This CDR3 has 15 amino acids. The V end lost 10 bases, the J end lost 5 bases, and 24 bases lay between the germline ends.

This clone has only a few counts. The rearrangement links TRBV5-1 to TRBJ1-1; 7 bases line up with TRBD1. The CDR3 length is 15 residues. Trimming took 3 bases from V and 0 from J; bases not matched to a gene: 5. CDR1 and CDR2 (germline): SGHRS, YFSETQ. CDR3 residues: CASSSTGTVNTEAFF. CDR3 DNA sequence: TGCGCCAGCAGCTCTACCGGGACAGTGAACACTGAAGCTTTCTTT.

This clone was seen only a few times. The V gene is TRBV27, the J gene TRBJ2-5, with a possible D match to TRBD2 (7 bases). Trimming removed 3 bases at V and 8 bases at J, with 16 bases between. CDR1 MNHEY and CDR2 SMNVEV come from the germline V gene (reference sequence). The CDR3 loop spans 14 amino acids. The DNA of the CDR3 is TGTGCCAGCAGTTTGGGAGGGGCCGGGGGCACCCAGTACTTC. Protein sequence: CASSLGGAGGTQYF.

The chain has TRBV12-5 and TRBJ2-7, with D perhaps matching TRBD2 (5 bases). Per germline, CDR1 LGHNT and CDR2 FRNRAP. CDR3 length: 15 residues. Trimming pared 2 bases from V and 3 bases from J, leaving 14 bases between. For the CDR3, the DNA is TGTGCTAGTGGTTTGTTTGTGGGCCGGGACTACGAGCAGTACTTC. The encoded protein is CASGLFVGRDYEQYF.

The chain joins TRBV27 to TRBJ2-7; D unresolved. V lost 0 bases, J lost 0 bases, and 9 bases lay in between. The CDR3 contains 15 residues. From germline, CDR1 is MNHEY and CDR2 SMNVEV (reference sequence). The CDR3: CASSLSPRSSYEQYF. In DNA, the CDR3 is TGTGCCAGCAGTTTATCCCCTAGGAGCTCCTACGAGCAGTACTTC.

The chain links TRBV5-1 to TRBJ2-5; D possibly corresponds to TRBD2 (6 bases). With 6 bases removed from V and 1 base from J, the gap between germline ends came to 13 bases. Germline V gene data show CDR1 as SGHRS and CDR2 as YFSETQ. There are 14 residues in the CDR3. The CDR3 is CASTSGTGQETQYF. The CDR3 DNA reads TGCGCCAGCACATCCGGGACTGGCCAAGAGACCCAGTACTTC.

The chain combines TRBV7-6 with TRBJ1-4, with 7 bases identical to TRBD1. Per the germline V gene, CDR1 is SGHVS and CDR2 is FNYEAQ. J gave up 7 bases and V 1 base, and 9 bases lay outside the gene matches. This CDR3 comprises 16 residues. CDR3 in amino acids: CASSLVSRTGGEKLFF. The CDR3 DNA sequence: TGTGCCAGCAGCTTAGTTTCGAGGACAGGAGGTGAAAAACTGTTTTTT. The whole variable domain, remainder taken from reference TRBV7-6 and TRBJ1-4, is GAGVSQSPRYKVTKRGQDVALRCDPISGHVSLYWYRQALGQGPEFLTYFNYEAQQDKSGLPNDRFSAERPEGSISTLTIQRTEQRDSAMYRCASSLVSRTGGEKLFFGSGTQLSVL.

The V gene is TRBV15, the J gene TRBJ1-1; 9 bases match TRBD1. Germline-derived CDR1 and CDR2 are LNHNV and YYDKDF (reference sequence). Unmatched junction bases numbered 1, after V lost 3 bases and J lost 2 bases. The CDR3 totals 14 residues. The CDR3 spells CATSSTGGNTEAFF. CDR3 coding DNA: TGTGCCACCAGCAGTACAGGGGGCAACACTGAAGCTTTCTTT.

The chain is built from TRBV28 and TRBJ1-1; 9 nucleotides align to TRBD1. The CDR3 consists of 14 residues. CDR1 and CDR2 (germline): MDHEN, SYDVKM. Trimming took 9 bases from V and 0 from J; bases not matched to a gene: 5. CDR3 nucleotide sequence: TGTGCCAGTGACAGGGGGAGGGTGAACACTGAAGCTTTCTTT. It encodes CASDRGRVNTEAFF.

In the case of this clone: The same CDR3 also results from other DNA sequences found in this sample. The rearrangement uses TRBV5-4 and TRBJ1-5, with 7 bases that match TRBD1. The CDR3 is 16 residues long. The V segment lost 7 bases and the J segment 3 bases; nucleotides outside the gene matches: 13. Germline V lookup: CDR1 SGHNT, CDR2 YYREEE (reference sequence). The CDR3 loop reads CASPKGRGYDNQPQHF. The CDR3 coding sequence is TGTGCCAGCCCCAAGGGCAGGGGGTATGACAATCAGCCCCAGCATTTT.

This clone was counted a single time. The rearrangement uses TRBV23-1 and TRBJ1-5, with D unclear. Being an ORF, TRBV23-1 has a function that is uncertain. V lost 8 bases, J lost 4 bases, and 9 bases lay in between. This CDR3 is 12 amino acids long. The CDR3 nucleotides are TGCGCCAGCGGTCGGAGAAATCAGCCCCAGCATTTT. It is translated as CASGRRNQPQHF.

The chain recombines TRBV7-8 with TRBJ2-7; 9 bases are a match to TRBD1. The CDR3 totals 14 residues. CDR1 is SGHVS and CDR2 is FQNEAQ in the germline V gene. After removal of 2 bases from V and 5 bases from J, the junction contained 4 bases not matched to a gene. This CDR3 is CASSLRDRDHEQYF. As DNA, the CDR3 is TGTGCCAGCAGCTTACGGGACAGGGACCACGAGCAGTACTTC.

The V gene is TRBV19, the J gene TRBJ1-2; maybe TRBD1 (5 bases). V was pared by 1 base and J by 6 bases, with 12 bases between. There are 14 residues in the CDR3. Germline CDR1 is LNHDA and CDR2 is SQIVND (reference sequence). This CDR3 is CASSIGEGEDGYTF. The CDR3 DNA sequence: TGTGCCAGTAGTATAGGGGAAGGGGAGGATGGCTACACCTTC.

The rearrangement uses TRBV11-1 and TRBJ2-1; 10 bases match TRBD2. The V gene end was trimmed by 5 bases and the J gene end by 0 bases; junction bases not matched to a gene: 4. The CDR3 consists of 16 residues. CDR1 and CDR2 from the germline V gene are SGHAT and FQDESV (reference sequence). The CDR3 region is CASSASSGSSYNEQFF. CDR3 coding DNA: TGTGCCAGCAGCGCCTCTAGCGGGAGCTCCTACAATGAGCAGTTCTTC.

This chain joins TRBV6-6 and TRBJ2-7, with D unresolved. The V end lost 5 bases, the J end lost 2 bases, and 13 bases lay between the germline ends. The CDR3 totals 14 residues. Germline CDR1 MNHNY, CDR2 SVGAGI (reference sequence). CDR3: CASSRIEVTYEQYF. In DNA form, the CDR3 reads TGTGCCAGCAGTCGCATAGAGGTAACCTACGAGCAGTACTTC.